A single T cell receptor beta chain is shown here with its context. The sample holds many counts of this clonotype. Its cognate antigen has yet to be identified. Per-base qualities were not stored, and no clone one base away is much larger. The sample belongs to a study of Graves' ophthalmopathy and Graves' hyperthyroidism (dated by TCRdb to the late 2010s). In the study overall: Peripheral blood was collected before any treatment was given, at the time of initial diagnosis. To tell Graves' ophthalmopathy apart from Graves' hyperthyroidism, and to predict which patients would progress to ophthalmopathy, the study relied on TCR beta repertoire signatures. After sampling, hyperthyroidism patients received methimazole starting at 30 mg daily, and ophthalmopathy patients received high-dose intravenous methylprednisolone. In total, 135 blood samples were TCR-sequenced: around 42 ophthalmopathy, under 80 hyperthyroidism and about 17 hyperthyroidism-to-ophthalmopathy patients. An independent validation cohort comprised around 20 hyperthyroidism patients and roughly 15 patients who later progressed from hyperthyroidism to ophthalmopathy. A discovery set of about a hundred patients (43 ophthalmopathy, some 58 stable hyperthyroidism) was enrolled to explore V-J signatures distinguishing ophthalmopathy from hyperthyroidism. T-cell repertoires of thyroid tissue and blood were compared in several hyperthyroidism patients. Overall study outcomes, separate from this receptor: In validation, the model predicted ophthalmopathy progression with about 64% sensitivity and 72.22% specificity; eleven to twelve predicted patients were CT-confirmed with GO in a median of approximately 6.2 months. Most expanded thyroid clonotypes with a frequency above 0.001 also appeared in blood, which suggests that blood repertoires may reflect the immune response in the thyroid. In cross-validation, the 13-signature model distinguished ophthalmopathy from stable hyperthyroidism with just over 85% sensitivity and approximately 81% specificity, while in the test set the corresponding values were 80% and 75%. Sample size was not predetermined statistically, and investigators were not blinded to group allocation.

For repertoire sequencing, the TCR beta CDR3 regions were amplified from RNA transcripts. The first round of RT-PCR was done with HTBI primers and the Qiagen OneStep RT-PCR kit, and was followed by a second round of multiplex PCR, then size selection and purification. Sequencing of the libraries was carried out on an Illumina HiSeq2000 in paired-end mode with 100 bp reads. Per the authors' processing: SOAPnuke was used for read processing, and reads with adapters, uncalled bases, a mean Phred below 15, or no exact constant-primer or identifier match were discarded. High-quality paired reads were merged with COPE v1.2.5. Clonotypes were defined as unique nucleotide sequences and were aligned to IMGT TRB V, D and J references using MiTCR v1.1. The analysis was limited to V-J combinations with a frequency above 0.0001, which together covered approximately 99% of repertoires. For each V-J combination, a TCR clonal expansion and chaos score was defined as the ratio of F50 clonal expansion to chaos observed in the TCRdist matrix. Welch's t-statistics and random forest were used to narrow the features down to about twelve V-J combinations, which were then fed into a naive Bayes classifier. The similarity between thyroid and blood repertoires was quantified using the Morisita-Horn index. The raw public reads went through TCRdb reprocessing: fastp at Q25, MiXCR clone calling, in-frame beta chains kept. Rows with one shared CDR3 protein collapse into an entry with the most common genes and DNA. TCRdb, not the original authors, processed these V and J calls. Counted in this sample were hundreds of thousands of distinct CDR3 sequences; about 40% of them appeared once. The ten largest clonotypes hold 3.3% of the sample.

CDR1 DFQATT and CDR2 SNEGSKA were looked up in the germline V gene (reference sequence). Inclusive of the bounding cysteine and phenylalanine, the CDR3 is 12 residues long. CDR3 DNA is the only sequence kept; it has 36 bases, read in frame from the first base. Ophthalmopathy patients were characterized by moderately to severely active disease, a Clinical Activity Score of at least 3, a NOSPECS grade of at least 4, and a disease duration under 3 months. Patients with other autoimmune diseases, uncontrolled infections, pregnancy or lactation were excluded. Diagnosis relied on clinical symptoms, serum thyroxine, TRAb, thyroid ultrasound and orbital computed tomography. Ficoll-Paque density gradient centrifugation was used to isolate PBMCs from 8.5 to 10 ml of fresh peripheral blood. Total RNA was extracted with Trizol reagent and quality-checked on an Agilent 2100 Bioanalyzer.

The sequenced sample was peripheral blood. The origin of this receptor is an adult man with Graves' ophthalmopathy. Rearrangement joined TRBV20-1 to TRBJ2-5, and TRBD1 may be the D gene, going by 6 matching bases. The DNA sequence is given as TGCAGCGCTGGGACACCTCAAGAGACCCAGTACTTC. Its product reads: CSAGTPQETQYF.